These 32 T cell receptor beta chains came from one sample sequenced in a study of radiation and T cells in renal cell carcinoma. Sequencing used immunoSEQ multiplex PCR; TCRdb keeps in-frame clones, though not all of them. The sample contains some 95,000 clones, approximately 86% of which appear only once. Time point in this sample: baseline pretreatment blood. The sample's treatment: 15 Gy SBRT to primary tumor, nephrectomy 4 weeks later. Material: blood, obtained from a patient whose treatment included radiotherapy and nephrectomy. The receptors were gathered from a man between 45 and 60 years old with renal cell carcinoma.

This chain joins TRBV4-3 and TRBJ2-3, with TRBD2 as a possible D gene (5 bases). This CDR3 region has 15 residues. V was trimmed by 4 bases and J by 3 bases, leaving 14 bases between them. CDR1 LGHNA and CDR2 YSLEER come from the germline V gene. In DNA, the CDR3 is TGCGCCAGCAGCCCTTACGGGGTAGGGACAGATACGCAGTATTTT. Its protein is CASSPYGVGTDTQYF.

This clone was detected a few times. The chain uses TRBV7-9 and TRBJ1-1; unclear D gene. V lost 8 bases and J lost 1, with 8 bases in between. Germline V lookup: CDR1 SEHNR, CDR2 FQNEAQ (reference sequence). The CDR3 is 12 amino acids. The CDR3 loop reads CASPEWNTEAFF. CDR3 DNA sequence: TGTGCCAGCCCAGAGTGGAACACTGAAGCTTTCTTT.

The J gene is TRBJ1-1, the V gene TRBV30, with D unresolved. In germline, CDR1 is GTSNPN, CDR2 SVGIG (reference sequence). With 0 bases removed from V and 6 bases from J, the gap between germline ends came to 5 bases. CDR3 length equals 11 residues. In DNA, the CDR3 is TGTGCCTGGAGTGTAGGTTCTGAAGCTTTCTTT. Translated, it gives CAWSVGSEAFF.

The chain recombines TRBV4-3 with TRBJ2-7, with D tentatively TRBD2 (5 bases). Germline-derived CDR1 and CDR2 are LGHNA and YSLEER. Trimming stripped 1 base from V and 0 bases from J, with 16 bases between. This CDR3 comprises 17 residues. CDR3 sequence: CASSQVISTGYSYEQYF. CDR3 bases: TGCGCCAGCAGCCAAGTGATCTCCACGGGGTACTCCTACGAGCAGTACTTC.

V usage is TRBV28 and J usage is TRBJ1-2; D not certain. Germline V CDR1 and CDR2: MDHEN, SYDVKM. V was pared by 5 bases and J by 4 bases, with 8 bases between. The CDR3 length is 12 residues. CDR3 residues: CASSRSGYGYTF. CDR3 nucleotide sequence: TGTGCCAGCAGTCGCAGTGGCTATGGCTACACCTTC.

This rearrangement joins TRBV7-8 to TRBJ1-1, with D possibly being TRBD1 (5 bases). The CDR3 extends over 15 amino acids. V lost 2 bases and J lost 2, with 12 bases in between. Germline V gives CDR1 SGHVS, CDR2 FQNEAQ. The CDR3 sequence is CASSLQGTANTEAFF. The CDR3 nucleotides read TGTGCCAGCAGCTTACAAGGGACCGCCAACACTGAAGCTTTCTTT.

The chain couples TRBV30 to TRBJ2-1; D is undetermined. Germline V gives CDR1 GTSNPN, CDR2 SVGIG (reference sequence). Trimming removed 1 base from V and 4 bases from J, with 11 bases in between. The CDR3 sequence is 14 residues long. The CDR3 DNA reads TGTGCCTGGAGTGGTCAGATCGCATACAATGAGCAGTTCTTC. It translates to CAWSGQIAYNEQFF.

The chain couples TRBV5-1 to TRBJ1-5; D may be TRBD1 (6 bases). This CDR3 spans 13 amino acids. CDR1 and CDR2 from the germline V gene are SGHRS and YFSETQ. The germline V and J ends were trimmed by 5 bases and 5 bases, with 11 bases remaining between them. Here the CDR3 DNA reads TGCGCCAGCAGTCAGGGGTTGGATCAGCCCCAGCATTTT. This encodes CASSQGLDQPQHF. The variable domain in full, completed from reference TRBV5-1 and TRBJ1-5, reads KAGVTQTPRYLIKTRGQQVTLSCSPISGHRSVSWYQQTPGQGLQFLFEYFSETQRNKGNFPGRFSGRQFSNSRSEMNVSTLELGDSALYLCASSQGLDQPQHFGDGTRLSIL.

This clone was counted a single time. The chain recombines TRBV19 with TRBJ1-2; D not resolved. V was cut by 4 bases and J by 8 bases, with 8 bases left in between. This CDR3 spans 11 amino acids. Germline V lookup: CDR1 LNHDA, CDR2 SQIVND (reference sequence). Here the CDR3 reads CASSRSAGYTF. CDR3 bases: TGTGCCAGTAGTAGGTCAGCAGGCTACACCTTC.

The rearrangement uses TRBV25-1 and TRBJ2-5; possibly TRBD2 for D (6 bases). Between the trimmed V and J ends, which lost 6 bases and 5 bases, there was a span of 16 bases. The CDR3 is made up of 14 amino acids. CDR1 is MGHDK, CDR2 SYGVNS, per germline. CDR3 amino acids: CASRPNGGAETQYF. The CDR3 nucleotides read TGTGCCAGCAGGCCTAACGGGGGAGCGGAGACCCAGTACTTC.

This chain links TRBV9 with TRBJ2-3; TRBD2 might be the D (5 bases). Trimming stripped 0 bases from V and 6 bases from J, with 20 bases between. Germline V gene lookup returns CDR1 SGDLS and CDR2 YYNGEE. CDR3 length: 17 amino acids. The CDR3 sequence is CASSVVVRKRSSDTQYF. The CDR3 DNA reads TGTGCCAGCAGCGTAGTTGTGAGGAAGCGGTCGAGCGATACGCAGTATTTT.

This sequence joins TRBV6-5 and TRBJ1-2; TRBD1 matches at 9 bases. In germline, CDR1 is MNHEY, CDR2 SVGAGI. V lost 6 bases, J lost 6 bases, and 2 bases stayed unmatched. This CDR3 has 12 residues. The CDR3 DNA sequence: TGTGCCAGCAGGGGGACAGGGAATGGCTACACCTTC. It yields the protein CASRGTGNGYTF.

CDR3 in amino acids: CASSLVGFPNEKLFF. The CDR3 DNA reads TGTGCCAGCAGCTTAGTTGGGTTCCCGAATGAAAAACTGTTTTTT. V gene TRBV7-2 combines with J gene TRBJ1-4; D gene unclear. Trimming pared 1 base from V and 5 bases from J, leaving 11 bases between. The CDR3 contains 15 residues. Germline values: CDR1 SGHTA, CDR2 FQGNSA.

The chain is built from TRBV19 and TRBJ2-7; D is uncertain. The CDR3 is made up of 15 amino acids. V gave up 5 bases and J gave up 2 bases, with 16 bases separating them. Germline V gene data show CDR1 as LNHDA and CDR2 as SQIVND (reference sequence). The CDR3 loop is CASSPQAGPTYEQYF. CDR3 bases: TGTGCCAGTAGTCCCCAAGCAGGCCCGACCTACGAGCAGTACTTC.

Here the CDR3 reads CASSQWKTQYF. CDR3 sequence (DNA): TGTGCCAGCAGCCAATGGAAGACCCAGTACTTC. The genes are TRBV14 and TRBJ2-5; D gene uncertain. V was clipped by 2 bases and J by 6 bases, with 4 bases between them. The CDR3 has 11 amino acids. Germline V lookup: CDR1 SGHDN, CDR2 FVKESK.

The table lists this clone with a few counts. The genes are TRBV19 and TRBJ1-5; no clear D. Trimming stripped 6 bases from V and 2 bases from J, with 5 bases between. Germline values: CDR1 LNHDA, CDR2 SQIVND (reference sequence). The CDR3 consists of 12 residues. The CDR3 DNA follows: TGTGCCAGTAGGGGCCGCAATCAGCCCCAGCATTTT. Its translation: CASRGRNQPQHF. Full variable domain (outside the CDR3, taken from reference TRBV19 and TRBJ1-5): DGGITQSPKYLFRKEGQNVTLSCEQNLNHDAMYWYRQDPGQGLRLIYYSQIVNDFQKGDIAEGYSVSREKKESFPLTVTSAQKNPTAFYLCASRGRNQPQHFGDGTRLSIL.

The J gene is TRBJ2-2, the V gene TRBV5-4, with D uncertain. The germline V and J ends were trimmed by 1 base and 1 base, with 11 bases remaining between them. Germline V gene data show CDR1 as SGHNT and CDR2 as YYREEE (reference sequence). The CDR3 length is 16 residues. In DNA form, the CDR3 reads TGTGCCAGCAGCTTGTTTAGTCTCGGGAACACCGGGGAGCTGTTTTTT. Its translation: CASSLFSLGNTGELFF.

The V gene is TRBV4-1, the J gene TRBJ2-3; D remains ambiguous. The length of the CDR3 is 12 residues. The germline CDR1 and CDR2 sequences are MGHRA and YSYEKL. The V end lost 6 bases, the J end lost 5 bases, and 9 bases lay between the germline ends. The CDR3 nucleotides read TGCGCCAGCAGTAAAATTCAAGATACGCAGTATTTT. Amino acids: CASSKIQDTQYF.

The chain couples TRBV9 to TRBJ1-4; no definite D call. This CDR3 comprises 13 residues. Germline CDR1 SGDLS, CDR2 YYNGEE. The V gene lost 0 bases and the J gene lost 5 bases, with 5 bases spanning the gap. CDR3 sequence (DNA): TGTGCCAGCAGCGTAGATGGGAATGAAAAACTGTTTTTT. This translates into CASSVDGNEKLFF.

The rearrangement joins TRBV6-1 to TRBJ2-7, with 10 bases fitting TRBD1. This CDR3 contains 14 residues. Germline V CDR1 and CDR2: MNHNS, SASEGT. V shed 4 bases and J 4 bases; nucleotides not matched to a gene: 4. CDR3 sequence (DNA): TGTGCCAGCAGTGGGGACAGGGGTCCATACGAGCAGTACTTC. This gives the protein CASSGDRGPYEQYF.

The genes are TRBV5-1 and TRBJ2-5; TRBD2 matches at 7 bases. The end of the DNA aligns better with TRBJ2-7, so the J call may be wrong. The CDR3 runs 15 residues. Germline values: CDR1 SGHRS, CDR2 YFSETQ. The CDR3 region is CASSLAAGVSYEQYF. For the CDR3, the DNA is TGCGCCAGCAGCTTGGCGGCGGGGGTCTCCTACGAGCAGTACTTC.

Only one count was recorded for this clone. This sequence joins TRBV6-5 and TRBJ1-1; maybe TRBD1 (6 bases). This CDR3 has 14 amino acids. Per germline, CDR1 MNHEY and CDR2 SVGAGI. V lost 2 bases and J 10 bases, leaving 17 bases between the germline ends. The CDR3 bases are TGTGCCAGCAGTTACGGGACACCCCCCGGGGGAGCTTTCTTT. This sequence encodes CASSYGTPPGGAFF.

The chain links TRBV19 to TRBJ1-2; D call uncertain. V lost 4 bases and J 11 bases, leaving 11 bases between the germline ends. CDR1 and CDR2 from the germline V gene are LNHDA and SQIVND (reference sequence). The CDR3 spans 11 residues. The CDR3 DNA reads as TGTGCCAGTAGTACCCGGACCTATTACACCTTC. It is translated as CASSTRTYYTF.

CDR3 DNA sequence: TGTGCCAGCAGTGGACAGGGTTGGGAGCAGTACTTC. Its protein is CASSGQGWEQYF. J is TRBJ2-7 and V is TRBV2, with 7 bases lining up with TRBD1. This CDR3 is built from 12 residues. Germline loops: CDR1 SNHLY, CDR2 FYNNEI. V lost 4 bases, J lost 7 bases, and 4 bases stayed unmatched. The full variable domain, rest sourced from reference TRBV2 and TRBJ2-7, is EPEVTQTPSHQVTQMGQEVILRCVPISNHLYFYWYRQILGQKVEFLVSFYNNEISEKSEIFDDQFSVERPDGSNFTLKIRSTKLEDSAMYFCASSGQGWEQYFGPGTRLTVT.

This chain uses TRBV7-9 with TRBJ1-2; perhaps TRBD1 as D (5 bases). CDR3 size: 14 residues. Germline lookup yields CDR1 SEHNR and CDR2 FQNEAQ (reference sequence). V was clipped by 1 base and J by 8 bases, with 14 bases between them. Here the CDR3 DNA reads TGTGCCAGCAGCTTAGAGGGCAGGGAGCGGGGCTACACCTTC. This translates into CASSLEGRERGYTF.

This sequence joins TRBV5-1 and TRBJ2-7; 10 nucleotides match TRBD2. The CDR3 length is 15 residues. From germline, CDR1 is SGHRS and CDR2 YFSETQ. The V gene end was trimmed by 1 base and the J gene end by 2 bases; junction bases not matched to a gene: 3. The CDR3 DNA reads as TGCGCCAGCAGCTTGACTAGCGGGGTGACCTACGAGCAGTACTTC. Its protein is CASSLTSGVTYEQYF.

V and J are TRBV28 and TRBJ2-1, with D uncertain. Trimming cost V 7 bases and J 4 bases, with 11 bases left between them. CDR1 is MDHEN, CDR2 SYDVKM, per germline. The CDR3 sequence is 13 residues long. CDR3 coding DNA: TGTGCCAGCACGCCAGGATGGTACAATGAGCAGTTCTTC. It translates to CASTPGWYNEQFF.

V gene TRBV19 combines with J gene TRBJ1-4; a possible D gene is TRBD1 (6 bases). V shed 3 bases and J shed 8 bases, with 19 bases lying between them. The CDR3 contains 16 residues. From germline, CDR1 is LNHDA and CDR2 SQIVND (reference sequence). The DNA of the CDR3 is TGTGCCAGTAGTATTAACTCGCCAGGGGACGGCGAAAAACTGTTTTTT. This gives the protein CASSINSPGDGEKLFF.

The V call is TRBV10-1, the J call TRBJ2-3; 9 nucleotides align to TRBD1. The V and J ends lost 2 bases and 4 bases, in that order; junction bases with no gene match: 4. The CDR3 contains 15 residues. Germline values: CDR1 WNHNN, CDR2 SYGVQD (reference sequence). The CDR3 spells CASSELGQGADTQYF. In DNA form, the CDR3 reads TGCGCCAGCAGTGAGCTGGGACAGGGCGCAGATACGCAGTATTTT.

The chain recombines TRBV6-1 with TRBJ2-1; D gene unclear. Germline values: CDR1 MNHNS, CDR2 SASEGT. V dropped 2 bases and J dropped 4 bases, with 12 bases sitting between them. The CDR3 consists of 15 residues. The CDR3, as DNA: TGTGCCAGCAGTGAACCCAAGGGTTATTACAATGAGCAGTTCTTC. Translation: CASSEPKGYYNEQFF.

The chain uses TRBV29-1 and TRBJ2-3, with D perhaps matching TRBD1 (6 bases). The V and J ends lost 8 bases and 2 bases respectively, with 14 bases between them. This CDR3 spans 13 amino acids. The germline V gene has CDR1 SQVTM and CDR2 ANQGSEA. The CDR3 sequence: CSLSGTITDTQYF. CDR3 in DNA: TGCAGCTTATCCGGGACAATCACAGATACGCAGTATTTT.

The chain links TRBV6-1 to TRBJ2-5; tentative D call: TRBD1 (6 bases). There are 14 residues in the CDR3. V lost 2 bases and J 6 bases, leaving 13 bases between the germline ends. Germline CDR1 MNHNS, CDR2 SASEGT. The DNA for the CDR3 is TGTGCCAGCAGTGAAATATTGGGGACACAGACCCAGTACTTC. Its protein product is CASSEILGTQTQYF.